This entry describes one TCR beta chain. As for time point: pretreatment peripheral blood. This specimen belongs to a study of PD-L1 blockade in urothelial cancer. The assay was immunoSEQ multiplex PCR, and TCRdb's table has in-frame clones only and misses some. The data show some 80,000 clones, around four fifths seen once. Germline CDR1 and CDR2: MDHEN and SYDVKM. With 11 bases removed from V and 5 bases from J, the gap between germline ends came to 15 bases. CDR3 size: 12 residues. The source material was PBMCs, sampled around atezolizumab (anti-PD-L1) treatment. This sequence joins TRBV28 and TRBJ2-5; tentative D call: TRBD1 (5 bases). This receptor was obtained from a man aged 35 to 55 with urothelial cancer. The CDR3 region has the DNA TGTGCCTCGGGCAGGGTAGGGGAGACCCAGTACTTC. It yields the protein CASGRVGETQYF.